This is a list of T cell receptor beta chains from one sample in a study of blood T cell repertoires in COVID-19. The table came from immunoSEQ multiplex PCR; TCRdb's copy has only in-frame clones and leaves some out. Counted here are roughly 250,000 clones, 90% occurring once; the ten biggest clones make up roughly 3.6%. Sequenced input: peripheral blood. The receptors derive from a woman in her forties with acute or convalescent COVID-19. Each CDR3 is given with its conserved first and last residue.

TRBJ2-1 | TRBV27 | CASSLSGGTNEQFF
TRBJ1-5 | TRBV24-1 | CATSDDRGSFNQPQHF
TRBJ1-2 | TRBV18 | CASSSPWGQGVGGYTF
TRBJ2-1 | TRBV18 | CASSPGLAGGPNRHNEQFF
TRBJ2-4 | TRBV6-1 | CASSEVFLAKNIQYF
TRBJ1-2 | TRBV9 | CASSVETGFRGYTF
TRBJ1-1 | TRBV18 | CASSPLPGQINTEAFF
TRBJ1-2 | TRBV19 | CASSRQGINGYTF
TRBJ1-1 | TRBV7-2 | CASSFAQGWRTEAFF
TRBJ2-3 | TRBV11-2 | CASSYAGLSTDTQYF
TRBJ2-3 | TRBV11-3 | CASSLSGATPGAQYF
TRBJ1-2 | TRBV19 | CASNDRAWGYTF
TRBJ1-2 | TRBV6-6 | CASRPGRQGAEGYTF
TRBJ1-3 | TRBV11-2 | CASSRSTWGTRVSGNTIYF
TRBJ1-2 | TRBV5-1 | CASSFSTGGGGYTF
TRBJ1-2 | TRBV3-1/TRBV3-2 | CASSQSGTSNYGYTF
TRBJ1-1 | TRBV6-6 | CASSYSQGTEAFF
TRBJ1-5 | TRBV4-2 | CASSLTGAQPQHF
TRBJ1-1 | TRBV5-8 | CASSSRLTRGAEAFF
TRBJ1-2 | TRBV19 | CASTEGDRYYGYTF
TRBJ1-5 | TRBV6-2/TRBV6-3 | CASSYMQFQPQHF
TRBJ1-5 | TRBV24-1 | CATSDTQGRTPYSNQPQHF
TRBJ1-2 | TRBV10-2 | CASSDGTAGYMRGYTF
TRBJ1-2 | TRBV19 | CASSRRGILYGYTF
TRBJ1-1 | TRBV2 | CATPRDRGNTEAFF
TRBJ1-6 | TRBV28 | CASSSGQGAYNSPLHF
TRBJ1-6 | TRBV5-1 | CASKTGDNSPLHF
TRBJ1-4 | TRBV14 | CASSQVDREEKLFF